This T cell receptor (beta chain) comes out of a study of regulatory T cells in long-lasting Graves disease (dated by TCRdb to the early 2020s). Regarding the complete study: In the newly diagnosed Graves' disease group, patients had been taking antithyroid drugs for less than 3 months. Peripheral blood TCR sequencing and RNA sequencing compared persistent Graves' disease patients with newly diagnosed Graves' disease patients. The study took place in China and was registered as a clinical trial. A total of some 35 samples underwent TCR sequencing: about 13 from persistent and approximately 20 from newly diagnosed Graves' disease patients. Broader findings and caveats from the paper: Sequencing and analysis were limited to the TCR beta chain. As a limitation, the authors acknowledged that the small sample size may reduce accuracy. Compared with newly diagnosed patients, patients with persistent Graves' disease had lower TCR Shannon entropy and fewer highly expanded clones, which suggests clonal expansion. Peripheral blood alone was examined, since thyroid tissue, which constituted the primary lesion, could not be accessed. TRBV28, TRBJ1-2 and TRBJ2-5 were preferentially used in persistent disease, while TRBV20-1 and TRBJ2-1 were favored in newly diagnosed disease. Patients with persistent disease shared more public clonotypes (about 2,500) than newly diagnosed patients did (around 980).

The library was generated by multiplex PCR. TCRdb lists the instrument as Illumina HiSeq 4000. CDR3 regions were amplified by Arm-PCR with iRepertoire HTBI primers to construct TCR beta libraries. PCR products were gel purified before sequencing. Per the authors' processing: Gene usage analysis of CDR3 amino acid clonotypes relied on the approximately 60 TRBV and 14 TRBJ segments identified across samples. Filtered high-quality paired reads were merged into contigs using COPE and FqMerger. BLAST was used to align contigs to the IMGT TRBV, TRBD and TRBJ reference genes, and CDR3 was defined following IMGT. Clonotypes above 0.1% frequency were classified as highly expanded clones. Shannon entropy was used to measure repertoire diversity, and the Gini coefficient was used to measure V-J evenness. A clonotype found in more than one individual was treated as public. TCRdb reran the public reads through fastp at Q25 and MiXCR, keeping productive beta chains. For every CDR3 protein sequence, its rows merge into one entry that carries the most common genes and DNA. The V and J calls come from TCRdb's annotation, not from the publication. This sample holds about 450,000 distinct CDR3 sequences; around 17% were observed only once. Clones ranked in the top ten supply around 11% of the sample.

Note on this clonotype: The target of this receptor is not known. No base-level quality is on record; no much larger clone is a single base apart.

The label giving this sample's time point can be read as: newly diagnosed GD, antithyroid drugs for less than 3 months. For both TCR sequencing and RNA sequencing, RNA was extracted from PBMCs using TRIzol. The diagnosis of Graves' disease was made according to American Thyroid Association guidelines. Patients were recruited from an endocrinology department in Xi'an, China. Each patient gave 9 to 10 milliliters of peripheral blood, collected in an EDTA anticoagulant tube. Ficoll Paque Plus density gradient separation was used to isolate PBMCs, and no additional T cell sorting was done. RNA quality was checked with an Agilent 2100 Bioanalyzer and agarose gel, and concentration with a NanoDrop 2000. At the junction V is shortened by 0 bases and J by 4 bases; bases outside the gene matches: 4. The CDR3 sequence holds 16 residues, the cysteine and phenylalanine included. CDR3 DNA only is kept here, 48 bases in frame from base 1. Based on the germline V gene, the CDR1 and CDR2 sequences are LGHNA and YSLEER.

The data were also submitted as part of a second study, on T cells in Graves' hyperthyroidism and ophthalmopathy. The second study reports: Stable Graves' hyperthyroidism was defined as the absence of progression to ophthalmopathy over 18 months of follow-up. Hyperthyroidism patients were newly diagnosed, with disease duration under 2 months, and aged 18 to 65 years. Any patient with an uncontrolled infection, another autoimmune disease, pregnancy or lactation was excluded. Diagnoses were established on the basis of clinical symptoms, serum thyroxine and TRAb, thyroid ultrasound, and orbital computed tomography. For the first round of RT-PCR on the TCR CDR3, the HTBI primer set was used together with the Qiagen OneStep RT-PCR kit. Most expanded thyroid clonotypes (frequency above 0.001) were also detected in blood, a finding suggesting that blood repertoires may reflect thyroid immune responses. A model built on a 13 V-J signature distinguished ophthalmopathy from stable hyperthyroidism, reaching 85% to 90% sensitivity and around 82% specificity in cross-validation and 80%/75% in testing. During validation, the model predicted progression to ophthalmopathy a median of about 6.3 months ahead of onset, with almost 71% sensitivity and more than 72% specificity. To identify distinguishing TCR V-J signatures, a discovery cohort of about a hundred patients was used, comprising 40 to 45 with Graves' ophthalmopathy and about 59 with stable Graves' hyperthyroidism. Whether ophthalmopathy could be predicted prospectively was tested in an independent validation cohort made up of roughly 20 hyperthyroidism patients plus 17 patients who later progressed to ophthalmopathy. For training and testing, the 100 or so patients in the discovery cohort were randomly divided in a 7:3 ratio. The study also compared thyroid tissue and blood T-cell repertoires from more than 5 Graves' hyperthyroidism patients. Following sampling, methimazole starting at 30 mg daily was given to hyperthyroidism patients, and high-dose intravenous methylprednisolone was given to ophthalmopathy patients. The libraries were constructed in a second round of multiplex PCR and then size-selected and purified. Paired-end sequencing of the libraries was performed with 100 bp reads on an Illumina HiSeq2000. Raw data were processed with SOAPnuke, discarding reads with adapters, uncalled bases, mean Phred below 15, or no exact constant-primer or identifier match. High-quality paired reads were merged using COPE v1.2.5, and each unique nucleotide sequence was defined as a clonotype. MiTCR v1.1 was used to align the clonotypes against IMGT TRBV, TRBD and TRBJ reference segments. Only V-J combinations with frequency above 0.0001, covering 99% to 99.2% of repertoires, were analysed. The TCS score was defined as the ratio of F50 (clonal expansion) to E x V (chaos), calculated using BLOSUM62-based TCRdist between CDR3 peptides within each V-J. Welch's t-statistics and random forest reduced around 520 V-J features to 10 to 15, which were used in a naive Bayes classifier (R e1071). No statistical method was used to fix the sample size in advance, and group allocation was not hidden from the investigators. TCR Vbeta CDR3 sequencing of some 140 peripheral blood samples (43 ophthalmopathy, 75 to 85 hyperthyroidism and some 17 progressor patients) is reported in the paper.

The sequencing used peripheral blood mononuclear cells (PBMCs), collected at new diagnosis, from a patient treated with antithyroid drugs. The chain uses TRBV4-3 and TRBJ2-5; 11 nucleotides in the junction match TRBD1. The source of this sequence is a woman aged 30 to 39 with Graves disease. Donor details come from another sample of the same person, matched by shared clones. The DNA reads TGCGCCAGCAGCCAAGATTGGGACAGGGGGGGAGAGACCCAGTACTTC. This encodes CASSQDWDRGGETQYF.